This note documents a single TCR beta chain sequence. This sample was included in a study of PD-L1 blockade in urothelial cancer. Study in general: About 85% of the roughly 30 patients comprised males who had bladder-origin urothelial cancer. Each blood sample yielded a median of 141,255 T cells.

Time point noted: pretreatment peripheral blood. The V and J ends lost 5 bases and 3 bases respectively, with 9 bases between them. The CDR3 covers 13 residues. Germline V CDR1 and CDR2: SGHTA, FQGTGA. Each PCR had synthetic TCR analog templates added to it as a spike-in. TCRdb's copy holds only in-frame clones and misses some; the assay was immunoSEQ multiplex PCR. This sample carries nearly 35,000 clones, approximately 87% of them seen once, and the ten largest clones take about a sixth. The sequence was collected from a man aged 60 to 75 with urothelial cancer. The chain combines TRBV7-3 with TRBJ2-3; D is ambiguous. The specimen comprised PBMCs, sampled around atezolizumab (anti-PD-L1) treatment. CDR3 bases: TGTGCCAGCAGCCCCCTGTTGACAGATACGCAGTATTTT. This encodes CASSPLLTDTQYF.